The rows below give T cell receptor beta chains drawn from one sample of a study of T cell changes during pregnancy in multiple sclerosis. Only in-frame clones appear in the TCRdb table, and some are missing; sequencing was by immunoSEQ multiplex PCR. The sample records approximately 30,000 clones, 90% being singletons. Here the sequenced sample was CD8+ T cells from peripheral blood mononuclear cells, taken in the first trimester of pregnancy. The receptors stem from a female donor with multiple sclerosis, enrolled in a pregnancy study. Both conserved end residues are trimmed from each CDR3. Each record gives: J gene, V gene, D gene, clone size, CDR3 protein. D genes are given only for firm matches. Where a row states a size, it is once, few, many or the class of an expanded clone; other rows omit it.

TRBJ2-7	TRBV5-1	TRBD1	few	ASSTRDSPYEQY
TRBJ1-3	TRBV28	.	.	ASSLGDSYSGNTIY
TRBJ2-7	TRBV7-6	TRBD2	.	ASSSLAGGPGQY
TRBJ2-7	TRBV27	.	.	ASITNRGLVHEQY
TRBJ2-1	TRBV7-9	.	.	ASSCHRDNSDEQF
TRBJ2-3	TRBV28	TRBD2	.	ASRPPSGRAERDTQY
TRBJ2-7	TRBV4-2	.	.	ASSHHGSYPAEQY
TRBJ2-1	TRBV7-8	TRBD1	.	ASSRLGQGADEQF
TRBJ2-7	TRBV4-2	.	.	ASRPARDSYEQY
TRBJ2-1	TRBV2	TRBD2	.	ASSEGVAGGNEQF
TRBJ1-1	TRBV4-1	TRBD1	.	ASSRIARTGEGAF
TRBJ2-1	TRBV29-1	.	.	SGWAGYNEQF
TRBJ2-7	TRBV2	TRBD1	once	ASTSRDREIVAHEQY
TRBJ1-4	TRBV6-6	.	.	ASSQQWVNEKLF
TRBJ1-2	TRBV21-1	.	.	ASSNFPRTEGGHYGYT
TRBJ2-5	TRBV19	.	.	ASSTAGWETQY
TRBJ2-3	TRBV28	TRBD2	.	ASSLPTTSGRTDTQY
TRBJ1-5	TRBV2	.	.	ASSEGQPNQPQH
TRBJ1-5	TRBV28	.	once	ASSLRFTGRQPQH
TRBJ2-2	TRBV30	TRBD2	.	AWRGLAELF
TRBJ1-3	TRBV30	.	.	AWRREGPLPGGNTIY
TRBJ2-2	TRBV6-5	TRBD2	once	ATALSGMNTGELF
TRBJ2-1	TRBV5-8	.	.	ASTALTGYNEQF
TRBJ1-2	TRBV4-1	.	.	ASSQVQGGNYGYT
TRBJ2-7	TRBV15	.	.	ATSPWRLFYEQY
TRBJ2-7	TRBV5-5	.	.	ASSLWTSTHYEQY
TRBJ2-7	TRBV27	.	.	ASSLSMGLQIYEQY
TRBJ2-5	TRBV29-1	TRBD1	.	SVESDRGGGSDQETQY
TRBJ2-2	TRBV28	TRBD2	.	AIGTSGSARELF
TRBJ1-5	TRBV7-9	TRBD1	.	ASSPGQGLNQPQH
TRBJ2-3	TRBV11-2	TRBD2	.	ASSLTFSGTNTDTQY
TRBJ1-4	TRBV27	.	.	ASSFVSTNEKLF
TRBJ2-7	TRBV7-9	.	.	ASSLSGQVAYEQY
TRBJ2-2	TRBV27	.	.	ASSLSSTGELF
TRBJ2-2	TRBV30	.	.	ALIGGELF
TRBJ2-7	TRBV11-3	TRBD2	.	ASSTLGGEQY
TRBJ2-5	TRBV7-3	.	.	ASSSGGIGETQY
TRBJ1-5	TRBV19	.	once	ASRTAGRSNQPQH
TRBJ2-1	TRBV29-1	TRBD2	.	SVEGLAGGPNEQF
TRBJ2-7	TRBV2	.	.	ASNDPGELGQY
TRBJ2-1	TRBV7-9	TRBD1	.	ASSPAGTGYNEQF
TRBJ2-7	TRBV4-2	TRBD1	.	ASSQEGPDRGGYEQY
TRBJ2-1	TRBV28	TRBD2	.	ASQISSGGNEQF
TRBJ2-3	TRBV9	TRBD2	.	ASSVSGRGADTQY
TRBJ2-1	TRBV19	.	.	ASSMRLVNEQF
TRBJ2-1	TRBV19	.	.	ASSTSIGLSSYNEQF
TRBJ1-2	TRBV11-2	TRBD1	.	ASSLGTGIGHGYT
TRBJ2-2	TRBV29-1	.	once	SVGKRNTGELF